These 23 T cell receptor beta chains share one sample of origin, sequenced in a study of blood T cell repertoires in COVID-19. Generated by immunoSEQ multiplex PCR, the TCRdb table keeps only in-frame clones and is missing some. Of 70,000 to 75,000 clones in the sample, 80% to 85% were seen once. Material: peripheral blood. All receptors come from a woman in her sixties or seventies with acute or convalescent COVID-19.

J is TRBJ1-5 and V is TRBV6-5; 8 bases match TRBD1. V shed 7 bases and J 7 bases; nucleotides not matched to a gene: 9. The CDR3 totals 14 residues. Germline V lookup: CDR1 MNHEY, CDR2 SVGAGI. For the CDR3, the DNA is TGTGCCAGCAACCCTACCGGACAGGGCCAGCCCCAGCATTTT. This encodes CASNPTGQGQPQHF.

The chain joins TRBV6-5 to TRBJ2-7, with D possibly being TRBD1 (5 bases). The CDR3 totals 15 residues. Germline V gives CDR1 MNHEY, CDR2 SVGAGI. The ends were cut back, 5 bases at V and 3 bases at J, with 17 bases in the middle. The chain's CDR3 is CASSPLDRYYYEQYF. The CDR3 bases are TGTGCCAGCAGTCCCCTAGACAGATACTACTACGAGCAGTACTTC.

Only a few counts were recorded for this clone. The chain recombines TRBV7-2 with TRBJ1-5; 7 bases map to TRBD1. The CDR3 extends over 14 amino acids. Trimming at V came to 8 bases and at J to 4 bases, leaving 8 bases not matched to a gene. Germline assignment: CDR1 SGHTA and CDR2 FQGNSA. CDR3 in amino acids: CASGDRDRNQPQHF. The CDR3 bases are TGTGCCAGCGGAGACAGGGATCGAAATCAGCCCCAGCATTTT.

V is TRBV27 and J is TRBJ1-4; 8 bases map to TRBD1. The ends lost 6 bases at V and 7 bases at J; junction bases unmatched: 7. The CDR3 runs to 14 residues. CDR1 and CDR2 from the germline V gene are MNHEY and SMNVEV (reference sequence). The CDR3 DNA is TGTGCCAGCAGCCAGAGACAGGGGATTGAAAAACTGTTTTTT. The encoded protein is CASSQRQGIEKLFF.

This clone showed up just once. The V gene is TRBV15, the J gene TRBJ1-4; tentatively, D is TRBD1 (5 bases). CDR3 length: 15 residues. The germline V gene has CDR1 LNHNV and CDR2 YYDKDF (reference sequence). V lost 5 bases, J lost 4 bases, and 14 bases lay in between. The CDR3 reads CATSYFHRNNEKLFF. The CDR3 DNA reads TGTGCCACCAGCTATTTCCACAGGAATAATGAAAAACTGTTTTTT.

The J gene is TRBJ2-7, the V gene TRBV12-5; 8 bases agree with TRBD1. The CDR3 runs 16 residues. In germline, CDR1 is LGHNT, CDR2 FRNRAP. Trimming removed 1 base from V and 3 bases from J; junction bases left unmatched: 8. In DNA, the CDR3 is TGTGCTAGTGGTTTGGGGACTCCGGGACAGGACTACGAGCAGTACTTC. It yields the protein CASGLGTPGQDYEQYF. Full variable domain (remainder filled in from reference TRBV12-5 and TRBJ2-7): DARVTQTPRHKVTEMGQEVTMRCQPILGHNTVFWYRQTMMQGLELLAYFRNRAPLDDSGMPKDRFSAEMPDATLATLKIQPSEPRDSAVYFCASGLGTPGQDYEQYFGPGTRLTVT.

V and J are TRBV7-9 and TRBJ2-2; D might be TRBD2 (5 bases). This CDR3 region has 13 residues. The V end was cut by 3 bases, the J end by 5 bases, with 7 bases between. Germline V gene data show CDR1 as SEHNR and CDR2 as FQNEAQ (reference sequence). The CDR3 loop is CASSLTGTGELFF. The CDR3 coding sequence is TGTGCCAGCAGCTTGACGGGAACCGGGGAGCTGTTTTTT.

In this sample, this clone turned up once. V is TRBV18 and J is TRBJ2-1; 7 positions match TRBD1. The CDR3 is 11 amino acids. Germline values: CDR1 KGHSH, CDR2 LQKENI. Trimming at V came to 3 bases and at J to 13 bases, leaving 3 bases not matched to a gene. In nucleotides, the CDR3 is TGTGCCAGCTCACCTAACAGGGGCCAGTTCTTC. This gives the protein CASSPNRGQFF.

V is TRBV15 and J is TRBJ1-4; D is perhaps TRBD1 (5 bases). CDR1 and CDR2 from the germline V gene are LNHNV and YYDKDF (reference sequence). The CDR3 sequence is 14 residues long. V lost 9 bases and J lost 2, with 13 bases in between. The CDR3 protein is CATSSGVTNEKLFF. CDR3 nucleotide sequence: TGTGCCACAAGCTCGGGGGTGACTAATGAAAAACTGTTTTTT.

The CDR3 DNA is TGTGCCAGCAGCGCCTACAGGGGTGGCTACACCTTC. It translates to CASSAYRGGYTF. The chain employs TRBV7-8 and TRBJ1-2; TRBD1 matches 7 bases. In germline, CDR1 is SGHVS, CDR2 FQNEAQ. J was trimmed by 7 bases and V by 5 bases; bases with no gene match: 4. The CDR3 sequence is 12 residues long. Combining the CDR3 with reference TRBV7-8 and TRBJ1-2 gives the whole variable domain GAGVSQSPRYKVAKRGQDVALRCDPISGHVSLFWYQQALGQGPEFLTYFQNEAQLDKSGLPSDRFFAERPEGSVSTLKIQRTQQEDSAVYLCASSAYRGGYTFGSGTRLTVV.

This chain links TRBV29-1 with TRBJ2-3, with 7 bases lining up with TRBD1. V gave up 8 bases and J gave up 0 bases; unmatched junction bases: 8. The CDR3 is 14 residues long. Germline lookup yields CDR1 SQVTM and CDR2 ANQGSEA. The CDR3: CSISPGQSTDTQYF. In DNA, the CDR3 is TGCAGCATTTCGCCGGGACAGAGCACAGATACGCAGTATTTT.

V and J are TRBV19 and TRBJ1-1; the D gene is possibly TRBD1 (5 bases). The CDR3 is made up of 18 amino acids. Per the germline V gene, CDR1 is LNHDA and CDR2 is SQIVND (reference sequence). V lost 0 bases to trimming and J lost 3 bases, with 20 bases between them. DNA of the CDR3: TGTGCCAGTAGTATAGATCCCAGGGTAAGATTTTCGGACACTGAAGCTTTCTTT. This gives the protein CASSIDPRVRFSDTEAFF.

The chain employs TRBV11-1 and TRBJ1-1; D is undetermined. The length of the CDR3 is 13 residues. The ends were cut back, 2 bases at V and 0 bases at J, with 4 bases in the middle. Germline values: CDR1 SGHAT, CDR2 FQDESV (reference sequence). CDR3 sequence reads: CASSLLMNTEAFF. The CDR3, as DNA: TGTGCCAGCAGCTTATTAATGAACACTGAAGCTTTCTTT.

This chain links TRBV11-2 with TRBJ1-1; a possible D gene is TRBD1 (5 bases). The CDR3 extends over 17 amino acids. The V end lost 4 bases, the J end lost 6 bases, and 24 bases lay between the germline ends. The V gene's germline CDR1 is SGHAT and CDR2 FQNNGV. The CDR3 sequence is CASSSLTDANLYAEAFF. CDR3 nucleotide sequence: TGTGCCAGCAGCTCCTTGACAGACGCGAACCTGTATGCTGAAGCTTTCTTT.

The chain is built from TRBV5-6 and TRBJ2-7; TRBD1 is a possible D gene (6 bases). The CDR3 length is 15 residues. V was pared by 0 bases and J by 0 bases, with 10 bases between. From germline, CDR1 is SGHDT and CDR2 YYEEEE. The CDR3 nucleotides are TGTGCCAGCAGCTTGGGAGGGGGTTACTCCTACGAGCAGTACTTC. Encoded protein: CASSLGGGYSYEQYF.

On this clone: The germline gene is not matched at one end of the junction; a read error may be the cause. The rearrangement uses TRBV9 and TRBJ1-4, with 7 bases that match TRBD1. In germline, CDR1 is SGDLS, CDR2 YYNGEE. The CDR3 loop spans 14 amino acids. The CDR3 DNA sequence: TGTGCCAGCAGCACCGGGACAGTCAATGCAAAACTGTTTTTT. It codes for CASSTGTVNAKLFF. Full variable domain (outside the CDR3, taken from reference TRBV9 and TRBJ1-4): DSGVTQTPKHLITATGQRVTLRCSPRSGDLSVYWYQQSLDQGLQFLIQYYNGEERAKGNILERFSAQQFPDLHSELNLSSLELGDSALYFCASSTGTVNAKLFFGSGTQLSVL.

This sequence joins TRBV5-4 and TRBJ1-2, with D maybe TRBD1 (5 bases). The germline CDR1 and CDR2 sequences are SGHNT and YYREEE (reference sequence). Trimming took 0 bases from V and 6 from J, leaving 12 bases between them. The CDR3 runs 14 residues. For the CDR3, the DNA is TGTGCCAGCAGCTTGGGACAGAGACCACATGGCTACACCTTC. Translated, it gives CASSLGQRPHGYTF.

This clone was counted only a few times. The genes are TRBV14 and TRBJ2-2; 9 bases agree with TRBD2. In germline, CDR1 is SGHDN, CDR2 FVKESK. The CDR3 contains 16 residues. The ends lost 5 bases at V and 6 bases at J; junction bases unmatched: 10. Here the CDR3 reads CASSLLAGQVSGELFF. In DNA form, the CDR3 reads TGTGCCAGCAGCTTGCTAGCGGGGCAAGTGTCCGGGGAGCTGTTTTTT.

J is TRBJ2-7 and V is TRBV7-8, with 11 bases that match TRBD2. CDR1 is SGHVS and CDR2 is FQNEAQ in the germline V gene. CDR3 length: 19 residues. Trimming cost V 5 bases and J 0 bases; bases outside gene matches: 15. The CDR3 loop is CASSPRTSGRLDSSYEQYF. The CDR3 nucleotides are TGTGCCAGCAGCCCGCGGACTAGCGGGCGCTTAGATAGCTCCTACGAGCAGTACTTC.

V is TRBV28 and J is TRBJ2-6; 7 bases fit TRBD1. Germline CDR1 reads MDHEN; CDR2 reads SYDVKM. The CDR3 runs to 15 residues. J gave up 1 base and V 4 bases, and 1 base lay outside the gene matches. In DNA, the CDR3 is TGTGCCAGCAGTTCGGGACAGTCTGGGGCCAACGTCCTGACTTTC. Protein sequence: CASSSGQSGANVLTF.

The chain combines TRBV14 with TRBJ1-6; D is perhaps TRBD1 (5 bases). This CDR3 is 14 amino acids long. V was trimmed by 4 bases and J by 10 bases, leaving 14 bases between them. CDR1 is SGHDN and CDR2 is FVKESK in the germline V gene. CDR3 nucleotide sequence: TGTGCCAGCAGCCTTAGGGCCCGGGGGTCACCCCTCCACTTT. It yields the protein CASSLRARGSPLHF.

J is TRBJ2-2 and V is TRBV9; D might be TRBD1 (6 bases). This CDR3 has 17 residues. V lost 3 bases and J 4 bases, leaving 19 bases between the germline ends. In germline, CDR1 is SGDLS, CDR2 YYNGEE. CDR3 bases: TGTGCCAGCAGCGCGGGTACAGGGATAGATTCCACCGGGGAGCTGTTTTTT. This encodes CASSAGTGIDSTGELFF.

CDR3 sequence (DNA): TGTGCCAGCAAGAGACCGACTTCCTACGAGCAGTACTTC. This gives the protein CASKRPTSYEQYF. The chain recombines TRBV6-5 with TRBJ2-7, with unresolved D. The CDR3 is 13 residues long. Trimming removed 7 bases at V and 1 base at J, with 11 bases between. CDR1 MNHEY and CDR2 SVGAGI come from the germline V gene.